The present T cell receptor beta chain was sequenced within a study of CD8 T cells in Susac syndrome. The germline V gene has CDR1 LNHNV and CDR2 YYDKDF (reference sequence). This CDR3 contains 16 residues. The V and J ends lost 1 base and 5 bases, in that order; junction bases with no gene match: 6. For this clonotype: Antigen unknown.

Random hexamers were used to reverse transcribe the RNA input (about 0.5 to 1 ug). TCRdb processed the immunoSEQ multiplex PCR reads anew with MiXCR; each CDR3 protein has one entry. Among 95,000 to 150,000 distinct CDR3 sequences listed, roughly 95% were seen once. Study results and limitations: The CD4+ T cell repertoires that were profiled in Susac syndrome showed no clonal expansion.

The clonotype was recovered from a human donor with Susac syndrome. The sequenced material came from CD4+ T cells from PBMCs. The genes are TRBV15 and TRBJ2-1, with TRBD2 identical over 9 bases. The CDR3 nucleotides are TGTGCCACCAGCAGAGGGGGTCCTAGCGGGAACAATGAGCAGTTCTTC. Translated: CATSRGGPSGNNEQFF.